Below, 14 T cell receptor beta chains from the same sample are listed, as sequenced in a study of blood T cell repertoires in COVID-19. Generated by immunoSEQ multiplex PCR, the TCRdb table keeps only in-frame clones and is missing some. The sample yields a few hundred thousand clones, roughly 86% seen once. Sequences were obtained from PBMCs or T cells enriched from blood (not recorded which). The receptors originated from a woman in her twenties or thirties who had recovered from COVID-19.

The genes are TRBV20-1 and TRBJ2-5, with 7 bases identical to TRBD1. Trimming cost V 3 bases and J 2 bases; bases outside gene matches: 6. This CDR3 is 14 amino acids long. CDR1 is DFQATT, CDR2 SNEGSKA, per germline (reference sequence). In DNA form, the CDR3 reads TGCAGTGCTAGTCTTGGGACAGCGCAAGAGACCCAGTACTTC. Translating it yields CSASLGTAQETQYF.

A remark on this clone: The same CDR3 is also encoded by other DNA sequences in this sample. The CDR3 sequence: CASSIEGGRMNTEAFF. In DNA form, the CDR3 reads TGTGCCAGTAGTATAGAGGGGGGACGGATGAACACTGAAGCTTTCTTT. This sequence joins TRBV19 and TRBJ1-1; D possibly corresponds to TRBD1 (5 bases). This CDR3 has 16 amino acids. Germline-derived CDR1 and CDR2 are LNHDA and SQIVND (reference sequence). Trimming cost V 0 bases and J 0 bases, with 11 bases left between them.

This chain links TRBV6-5 with TRBJ1-4; no clear D. The CDR3 has 14 residues. V was pared by 4 bases and J by 4 bases, with 10 bases between. Germline V gives CDR1 MNHEY, CDR2 SVGAGI. The DNA for the CDR3 is TGTGCCAGCAGTTTTAGTATTAGTAATGAAAAACTGTTTTTT. It codes for CASSFSISNEKLFF.

The chain links TRBV6-5 to TRBJ2-7; D gene uncertain. Germline-derived CDR1 and CDR2 are MNHEY and SVGAGI. This CDR3 has 16 residues. V lost 4 bases to trimming and J lost 0 bases, with 16 bases between them. The CDR3 nucleotides are TGTGCCAGCAGTTCCCCGCAGGTGGGCTACTCCTACGAGCAGTACTTC. Protein: CASSSPQVGYSYEQYF.

The chain employs TRBV30 and TRBJ1-4; TRBD1 matches 8 bases. This CDR3 has 13 amino acids. V gave up 5 bases and J gave up 7 bases; unmatched junction bases: 6. Germline CDR1 and CDR2: GTSNPN and SVGIG (reference sequence). CDR3 protein: CAWARTGPEKLFF. As DNA, the CDR3 is TGTGCCTGGGCCCGGACAGGGCCTGAAAAACTGTTTTTT. Together with reference TRBV30 and TRBJ1-4, the CDR3 gives the full variable domain: SQTIHQWPATLVQPVGSPLSLECTVEGTSNPNLYWYRQAAGRGLQLLFYSVGIGQISSEVPQNLSASRPQDRQFILSSKKLLLSDSGFYLCAWARTGPEKLFFGSGTQLSVL.

This sequence joins TRBV7-2 and TRBJ1-2; D not resolved. Deletions cut 2 bases from V and 4 bases from J, with 17 bases between. Germline CDR1 SGHTA, CDR2 FQGNSA. The CDR3 extends over 16 amino acids. The DNA of the CDR3 is TGTGCCAGCAGCTTAAAGATTAATCAGGAGGTCTATGGCTACACCTTC. Translated, it gives CASSLKINQEVYGYTF.

The chain links TRBV5-4 to TRBJ2-7, with D possibly TRBD2 on 6 matching bases. Germline CDR1 is SGHNT and CDR2 is YYREEE (reference sequence). Trimming took 4 bases from V and 5 from J, leaving 13 bases between them. The CDR3 is made up of 13 amino acids. CDR3 in DNA: TGTGCCAGCAGCCAAGACGGAGGGGACGAGCAGTACTTC. It encodes CASSQDGGDEQYF.

The chain employs TRBV30 and TRBJ1-1; D possibly corresponds to TRBD1 (5 bases). The CDR3 length is 11 residues. Deletions cut 7 bases from V and 0 bases from J, with 6 bases between. CDR1 and CDR2 from the germline V gene are GTSNPN and SVGIG (reference sequence). CDR3: CASRVNTEAFF. Written as DNA, the CDR3 is TGTGCCTCCAGGGTGAACACTGAAGCTTTCTTT.

A single count supports this clone. The genes are TRBV6-5 and TRBJ1-6, with a tentative D call TRBD1 (5 bases). CDR1 MNHEY and CDR2 SVGAGI come from the germline V gene. V lost 3 bases and J lost 6, with 9 bases in between. The CDR3 is 14 residues long. The CDR3 DNA follows: TGTGCCAGCAGTTATAGGGGAGGTAATTCACCCCTCCACTTT. It translates to CASSYRGGNSPLHF.

The CDR3 sequence: CASSYLTGSGANVLTF. CDR3 nucleotides: TGTGCCAGCAGCTACTTGACAGGCTCTGGGGCCAACGTCCTGACTTTC. J is TRBJ2-6 and V is TRBV5-6; possible D gene TRBD1, 6 bases. V lost 3 bases, J lost 0 bases, and 10 bases lay in between. CDR1 and CDR2 from the germline V gene are SGHDT and YYEEEE. The CDR3 spans 16 residues.

This chain connects TRBV28 to TRBJ1-3; D may be TRBD1 (5 bases). Germline V gene sequence: CDR1 MDHEN, CDR2 SYDVKM. The CDR3 length is 14 residues. Trimming left V 2 bases short and J 6 bases short, with 11 bases between. CDR3 amino acids: CASSLLGVKNTIYF. CDR3 bases: TGTGCCAGCAGTTTACTAGGGGTTAAAAACACCATATATTTT.

This chain links TRBV3-1 (or the pseudogene TRBV3-2) with TRBJ1-6; D is undetermined. V was pared by 5 bases and J by 3 bases, with 20 bases between. CDR3 size: 18 residues. Per the germline V gene, CDR1 is LGHDT and CDR2 is YNNKEL (reference sequence). CDR3 in amino acids: CASSSPLSSGSYNSPLHF. The CDR3 DNA is TGTGCCAGCAGCTCCCCTCTTTCCTCGGGAAGCTATAATTCACCCCTCCACTTT.

The J gene is TRBJ2-1, the V gene TRBV9; TRBD2 matches 10 bases. The CDR3 length is 15 residues. The germline CDR1 and CDR2 sequences are SGDLS and YYNGEE. Losses at the gene ends were 3 bases for V and 7 bases for J; bases not matched to a gene: 7. The CDR3 here is CASSETSGARNEQFF. For the CDR3, the DNA is TGTGCCAGCAGCGAAACTAGCGGGGCTAGAAATGAGCAGTTCTTC.

This chain joins TRBV19 and TRBJ1-4; D is unresolved. Trimming took 3 bases from V and 8 from J, leaving 16 bases between them. The CDR3 sequence is 15 residues long. Looked up from germline, CDR1 is LNHDA and CDR2 is SQIVND (reference sequence). The CDR3 sequence is CASSIGGIEREKLFF. The CDR3 DNA reads as TGTGCCAGTAGTATCGGAGGAATTGAACGGGAAAAACTGTTTTTT.